The source of this T cell receptor (beta chain) is a study of shared T cell receptors in the human thymus. Method: immunoSEQ multiplex PCR; TCRdb's copy keeps in-frame clones and lacks some. Among 700,000 to 750,000 clones listed, 70% to 90% were seen once. The CDR3 sequence is 13 residues long. Germline V gives CDR1 SGHNT, CDR2 YENEEA. Between the trimmed V and J ends, which lost 1 base and 7 bases, there was a span of 10 bases. This same sample was also taken into another study, of human thymus T cells. Per that paper: Having corrective surgery for congenital heart defects, healthy Finnish infants were the ones who donated. Thymic TCR repertoires of unrelated people reportedly overlapped highly.

The sequencing sample was made of thymocytes. This receptor was obtained from a girl in the first two years of life with a congenital heart defect. The rearrangement joins TRBV11-3 to TRBJ1-1, with D hard to call. The CDR3 is CASSLAGVGEAFF. Here the CDR3 DNA reads TGTGCCAGCAGCTTAGCCGGGGTGGGTGAAGCTTTCTTT.